Following are 13 T cell receptor beta chains from one sample sequenced in a study of radiotherapy plus CTLA-4 blockade in lung cancer. Using immunoSEQ multiplex PCR, the repertoire was profiled, and TCRdb retains in-frame clones only, with some absent. Seen here are about 49,000 clones, roughly 76% observed once, and the top ten hold 3% to 4%. Sequences were derived from peripheral blood, sampled from a patient treated with radiotherapy plus ipilimumab. Receptor source: a human donor with non-small cell lung cancer who had a complete response to radiotherapy plus ipilimumab.

This clone was seen just once. The chain uses TRBV19 and TRBJ2-1; the D gene is possibly TRBD1 (5 bases). V was cut by 2 bases and J by 6 bases, with 5 bases left in between. CDR3 size: 12 residues. Germline CDR1 and CDR2: LNHDA and SQIVND (reference sequence). The CDR3 DNA sequence: TGTGCCAGTAGTATACAGGGCAATGAGCAGTTCTTC. This codes for CASSIQGNEQFF.

The chain has TRBV30 and TRBJ2-3; the D gene is possibly TRBD2 (7 bases). The V end was cut by 2 bases, the J end by 1 base, with 16 bases between. The CDR3 loop spans 16 amino acids. From germline, CDR1 is GTSNPN and CDR2 SVGIG (reference sequence). The CDR3 DNA follows: TGTGCCTGGAGTTTAGGGGGGGGAAGGGGCACAGATACGCAGTATTTT. Amino acid sequence: CAWSLGGGRGTDTQYF.

V and J are TRBV6-5 and TRBJ1-1, with D uncertain. The CDR3 loop spans 14 amino acids. Looked up from germline, CDR1 is MNHEY and CDR2 is SVGAGI. V dropped 0 bases and J dropped 1 base, with 6 bases sitting between them. CDR3 DNA sequence: TGTGCCAGCAGTTACTCCGGGTGGAACACTGAAGCTTTCTTT. Encoded protein: CASSYSGWNTEAFF.

This sequence joins TRBV7-9 and TRBJ2-5, with D possibly matching TRBD2 (5 bases). Trimming removed 0 bases from V and 5 bases from J, with 7 bases in between. Per the germline V gene, CDR1 is SEHNR and CDR2 is FQNEAQ (reference sequence). The CDR3 extends over 13 amino acids. CDR3 residues: CASSLAGAETQYF. DNA of the CDR3: TGTGCCAGCAGCTTAGCGGGAGCCGAGACCCAGTACTTC.

This chain connects TRBV4-3 to TRBJ2-7, with 9 bases fitting TRBD1. V lost 4 bases and J lost 2; bases outside the gene matches: 3. The germline CDR1 and CDR2 sequences are LGHNA and YSLEER. CDR3 length: 14 residues. CDR3 nucleotides: TGCGCCAGCAGCCCCAGACAGGGGGCCTACGAGCAGTACTTC. Translating gives CASSPRQGAYEQYF.

As DNA, the CDR3 is TGCGCCAGCAGCCCCTTAGGGGGGGCAGATACGCAGTATTTT. It specifies CASSPLGGADTQYF. V usage is TRBV5-1 and J usage is TRBJ2-3; perhaps TRBD2 as D (7 bases). Per germline, CDR1 SGHRS and CDR2 YFSETQ. Trimming took 4 bases from V and 4 from J, leaving 13 bases between them. The CDR3 sequence is 14 residues long.

The chain couples TRBV10-2 to TRBJ1-5, with D possibly TRBD1 on 5 matching bases. The CDR3 is 13 amino acids. V lost 7 bases, J lost 6 bases, and 13 bases lay in between. The germline V gene encodes CDR1 WSHSY and CDR2 SAAADI. In nucleotides, the CDR3 is TGCGCCAGCACCAGGGATCCCGTTCAGCCCCAGCATTTT. Translated: CASTRDPVQPQHF.

Only one count was recorded for this clone. The chain joins TRBV2 to TRBJ1-2; 7 nucleotides agree with TRBD1. Per germline, CDR1 SNHLY and CDR2 FYNNEI. Trimming at V came to 5 bases and at J to 6 bases, leaving 3 bases not matched to a gene. The CDR3 totals 12 residues. CDR3 DNA: TGTGCCAGCAGTTTCGACAGGGATGGCTACACCTTC. Translating it yields CASSFDRDGYTF. Using reference TRBV2 and TRBJ1-2 for the parts outside the CDR3, the full variable domain is EPEVTQTPSHQVTQMGQEVILRCVPISNHLYFYWYRQILGQKVEFLVSFYNNEISEKSEIFDDQFSVERPDGSNFTLKIRSTKLEDSAMYFCASSFDRDGYTFGSGTRLTVV.

The rearrangement joins TRBV4-1 to TRBJ2-1; TRBD2 aligns across 8 bases. This CDR3 has 16 residues. V trimming: 0 bases; J trimming: 9 bases; junction bases outside the gene matches: 10. Germline V lookup: CDR1 MGHRA, CDR2 YSYEKL. Here the CDR3 reads CASSQDSSGRRFEQFF. CDR3 sequence (DNA): TGCGCCAGCAGCCAAGATTCGAGCGGGAGAAGGTTTGAGCAGTTCTTC.

The chain recombines TRBV10-2 with TRBJ2-3, with a possible D match to TRBD2 (6 bases). The length of the CDR3 is 14 residues. V lost 3 bases and J 5 bases, leaving 12 bases between the germline ends. CDR1 and CDR2 from the germline V gene are WSHSY and SAAADI. The CDR3 region is CASSEQRARDTQYF. CDR3 DNA: TGCGCCAGCAGTGAACAGCGGGCGAGAGATACGCAGTATTTT.

This clone occurred once. The chain recombines TRBV19 with TRBJ1-1, with D perhaps TRBD1 (5 bases). The CDR3 is 14 amino acids. V lost 9 bases and J 6 bases, leaving 20 bases between the germline ends. Looked up from germline, CDR1 is LNHDA and CDR2 is SQIVND (reference sequence). The CDR3 region is CASINPRARPEAFF. The CDR3 DNA is TGTGCCAGCATAAACCCCAGGGCTCGGCCTGAAGCTTTCTTT.

The chain combines TRBV4-3 with TRBJ1-5; 9 nucleotides align to TRBD1. The CDR3 is made up of 15 amino acids. Germline trimming cut 3 bases from V and 4 bases from J; bases unmatched to any gene: 4. The germline V gene encodes CDR1 LGHNA and CDR2 YSLEER. In nucleotides, the CDR3 is TGCGCCAGCAGCCAGGACGGACAGGGGAATCAGCCCCAGCATTTT. Amino acid sequence: CASSQDGQGNQPQHF.

The chain uses TRBV9 and TRBJ1-1, with 8 bases aligning to TRBD1. V was pared by 0 bases and J by 8 bases, with 6 bases of the junction left unmatched. The CDR3 runs 14 residues. The germline gives CDR1 SGDLS, CDR2 YYNGEE. CDR3 in DNA: TGTGCCAGCAGCGTAGGGATAACAGGGGGGGAAGCTTTCTTT. This sequence encodes CASSVGITGGEAFF.